Listed here are 10 T cell receptor beta chains from one sample, sequenced in a study of CD8 T cells in ankylosing spondylitis. Each CDR3 protein is one row after TCRdb ran MiXCR on the 5' RACE reads. The table includes approximately 520,000 distinct CDR3 sequences, over 4% detected once. Study-level results: Typical of ankylosing spondylitis blood, it appeared, was a TCR beta motif of under 10 highly homologous variants.

Their antigen targets remain unknown. Sequencing was done on a sample of blood, either unsorted or a sorted T cell fraction (not recorded which). The receptors were gathered from a male donor with ankylosing spondylitis.

This clonotype has at least ten counts. V usage is TRBV9 and J usage is TRBJ1-5, with D possibly matching TRBD1 (5 bases). Per the germline V gene, CDR1 is SGDLS and CDR2 is YYNGEE. Trimming shortened V by 4 bases and J by 1 base, and 12 bases separated the two germline ends. The CDR3 has 15 residues. CDR3 DNA: TGTGCCAGCAGCCTCCAGGGTAGCAGCAATCAGCCCCAGCATTTT. This gives the protein CASSLQGSSNQPQHF.

This clonotype has ten or more counts. The chain uses TRBV6-5 and TRBJ1-6; TRBD1 is a possible D gene (6 bases). The germline CDR1 and CDR2 sequences are MNHEY and SVGAGI. Trimming removed 0 bases at V and 9 bases at J, with 15 bases between. This CDR3 contains 16 residues. DNA of the CDR3: TGTGCCAGCAGTTACTCCGGGGGCGATTCGGGTTCACCCCTCCACTTT. It codes for CASSYSGGDSGSPLHF.

This clonotype has at least ten counts. The junction does not match germline at one end; this may be a read error. The chain has TRBV4-2 and TRBJ1-4; D is unclear. Looked up from germline, CDR1 is LGHNA and CDR2 is YNFKEQ. The CDR3 extends over 15 amino acids. CDR3 sequence reads: CASSQGPTTNEKLFF. The DNA for the CDR3 is TGTGCCAGCAGCCAAGGACCGACAACCAATGAAAAACTGTTTTTT.

This clonotype was counted only a few times. The rearrangement links TRBV27 to TRBJ1-2; D uncertain. The CDR3 covers 13 residues. CDR1 and CDR2 (germline): MNHEY, SMNVEV (reference sequence). Deletions cut 4 bases from V and 6 bases from J, with 12 bases between. Here the CDR3 DNA reads TGTGCCAGCAGTTCCGGACCCCGGGATGGCTACACCTTC. It translates to CASSSGPRDGYTF.

This clonotype came up many times. The V and J genes are TRBV6-1 and TRBJ2-7, with 9 bases fitting TRBD1. Germline-derived CDR1 and CDR2 are MNHNS and SASEGT. V lost 8 bases and J lost 6; bases outside the gene matches: 11. The CDR3 is 14 amino acids. In DNA, the CDR3 is TGTGCCAGCTGGACCGGGACAGGGAACGCCGAGCAGTACTTC. Translation gives CASWTGTGNAEQYF.

The sample holds many counts of this clonotype. This chain links TRBV29-1 with TRBJ1-5; TRBD1 aligns across 12 bases. J was trimmed by 6 bases and V by 4 bases; bases with no gene match: 4. Germline assignment: CDR1 SQVTM and CDR2 ANQGSEA. The CDR3 totals 14 residues. The CDR3 bases are TGCAGCGTTGCCGGGACAGGGGGCGGTCAGCCCCAGCATTTT. Its protein product is CSVAGTGGGQPQHF.

The sample holds many counts of this clonotype. The rearrangement links TRBV29-1 to TRBJ2-5; D possibly corresponds to TRBD2 (6 bases). Germline-derived CDR1 and CDR2 are SQVTM and ANQGSEA. The CDR3 covers 14 residues. V lost 5 bases and J lost 7, with 20 bases in between. CDR3 in amino acids: CSVCRELLMGTQYF. DNA for the CDR3: TGCAGCGTTTGTCGGGAGTTACTAATGGGGACCCAGTACTTC.

The chain joins TRBV28 to TRBJ2-3; D is undetermined. Trimming removed 3 bases from V and 14 bases from J, with 18 bases in between. This CDR3 contains 13 residues. Germline V gives CDR1 MDHEN, CDR2 SYDVKM. CDR3 bases: TGTGCCAGCAGTTTTGCGACAACCCCCGAAGGGTATTTT. This gives the protein CASSFATTPEGYF. The complete variable domain, with remaining parts taken from reference TRBV28 and TRBJ2-3, reads DVKVTQSSRYLVKRTGEKVFLECVQDMDHENMFWYRQDPGLGLRLIYFSYDVKMKEKGDIPEGYSVSREKKERFSLILESASTNQTSMYLCASSFATTPEGYFGPGTRLTVL.

This clonotype was counted many times. The chain employs TRBV7-8 and TRBJ2-7, with 7 bases fitting TRBD2. Germline assignment: CDR1 SGHVS and CDR2 FQNEAQ. The CDR3 consists of 16 residues. Trimming cost V 3 bases and J 0 bases; bases outside gene matches: 8. CDR3 in DNA: TGTGCCAGCAGCTTGCTTACGAGCGGGGACTCCTACGAGCAGTACTTC. Its protein product is CASSLLTSGDSYEQYF.

In this sample, this clonotype turned up many times. The chain combines TRBV7-9 with TRBJ1-1, with TRBD1 matching over 7 bases. Germline CDR1 SEHNR, CDR2 FQNEAQ (reference sequence). The CDR3 loop spans 14 amino acids. Unmatched junction bases numbered 5, after V lost 3 bases and J lost 4 bases. CDR3 region: CASSFSEGATEAFF. CDR3 DNA: TGTGCCAGCAGCTTTTCTGAGGGGGCCACTGAAGCTTTCTTT.